The 20 T cell receptor beta chains below all came from one sample that was sequenced in a study of identical twins. In TCRdb, the 5' RACE reads were re-called with MiXCR into one record per CDR3 protein. The sample includes around 370,000 distinct CDR3 sequences, approximately 8.7% of them seen just once. Sequencing was done on a sample of naive T cells sorted from blood. The receptors shown here come from a woman in her 50s in good health.

This clonotype turned up a few times. The rearrangement uses TRBV5-1 and TRBJ2-1; the match to TRBD2 covers 9 bases. CDR1 and CDR2 from the germline V gene are SGHRS and YFSETQ. The V gene end was trimmed by 2 bases and the J gene end by 8 bases; junction bases not matched to a gene: 8. The CDR3 runs 15 residues. The CDR3 loop reads CASSFGGRAPDEQFF. The CDR3 DNA reads as TGCGCCAGCAGCTTTGGCGGGAGGGCCCCCGATGAGCAGTTCTTC.

There are a few counts of this clonotype. The chain carries TRBV6-5 and TRBJ1-1; D gene unclear. The length of the CDR3 is 14 residues. Trimming left V 0 bases short and J 0 bases short, with 5 bases between. Germline values: CDR1 MNHEY, CDR2 SVGAGI. CDR3 sequence: CASSYSLLNTEAFF. The CDR3 DNA is TGTGCCAGCAGTTACTCGTTGCTGAACACTGAAGCTTTCTTT.

CDR3 in DNA: TGTGCCAGCAGCTTAAGTTTACGACGAGATACGCAGTATTTT. This encodes CASSLSLRRDTQYF. V and J are TRBV7-3 and TRBJ2-3; unclear D gene. Per the germline V gene, CDR1 is SGHTA and CDR2 is FQGTGA. This CDR3 has 14 residues. Trimming took off 1 base at V and 5 bases at J, with 10 bases between the two ends.

This clonotype was found a few times. The chain joins TRBV9 to TRBJ2-7; TRBD2 might be the D (5 bases). The CDR3 is made up of 14 amino acids. V was pared by 0 bases and J by 3 bases, with 10 bases between. Looked up from germline, CDR1 is SGDLS and CDR2 is YYNGEE. CDR3 residues: CASSVGGKNYEQYF. The CDR3 nucleotides read TGTGCCAGCAGCGTAGGAGGGAAGAACTACGAGCAGTACTTC.

The table lists this clonotype with a few counts. V gene TRBV20-1 combines with J gene TRBJ2-3; 7 bases map to TRBD2. The CDR3 is made up of 17 amino acids. CDR1 DFQATT and CDR2 SNEGSKA come from the germline V gene (reference sequence). V was pared by 0 bases and J by 0 bases, with 9 bases of the junction left unmatched. The CDR3 sequence: CSARDPRTSVSTDTQYF. In DNA form, the CDR3 reads TGCAGTGCTAGAGACCCCCGGACTAGTGTAAGCACAGATACGCAGTATTTT.

This clonotype was recorded many times. This chain connects TRBV20-1 to TRBJ1-1; D is uncertain. Germline V lookup: CDR1 DFQATT, CDR2 SNEGSKA (reference sequence). The ends were cut back, 6 bases at V and 7 bases at J, with 15 bases in the middle. There are 12 residues in the CDR3. CDR3 nucleotide sequence: TGCAGTGCCTCTCCGGCCGGGTTTGAAGCTTTCTTT. This encodes CSASPAGFEAFF.

This clonotype was seen ten or more times. The V call is TRBV7-9, the J call TRBJ2-1, with D possibly matching TRBD2 (5 bases). Germline lookup yields CDR1 SEHNR and CDR2 FQNEAQ (reference sequence). This CDR3 has 14 residues. Trimming stripped 1 base from V and 7 bases from J, with 11 bases between. The CDR3 sequence is CASSLGAGPNEQFF. DNA of the CDR3: TGTGCCAGCAGCTTAGGGGCGGGTCCTAATGAGCAGTTCTTC.

This clonotype showed up many times. CDR3 amino acids: CASSSGLAGSEQFF. CDR3 sequence (DNA): TGTGCCAGCAGTTCCGGACTAGCGGGTAGTGAGCAGTTCTTC. The J gene is TRBJ2-1, the V gene TRBV12-3 or TRBV12-4, with 11 bases aligning to TRBD2. The CDR3 totals 14 residues. V lost 4 bases and J lost 9; bases outside the gene matches: 5.

The chain links TRBV5-1 to TRBJ2-6, with 8 bases aligning to TRBD1. Per germline, CDR1 SGHRS and CDR2 YFSETQ. The CDR3 runs to 19 residues. With 3 bases clipped from V and 0 bases from J, the junction kept 11 bases outside the gene matches. The CDR3 loop reads CASSSGQELIISGANVLTF. The CDR3 DNA follows: TGCGCCAGCAGCTCGGGACAGGAACTCATAATCTCTGGGGCCAACGTCCTGACTTTC.

This chain links TRBV20-1 with TRBJ2-7, with unresolved D. The ends were cut back, 3 bases at V and 1 base at J, with 4 bases in the middle. Germline loops: CDR1 DFQATT, CDR2 SNEGSKA (reference sequence). This CDR3 spans 11 amino acids. The CDR3 loop is CSASISYEQYF. Here the CDR3 DNA reads TGCAGTGCTAGCATTTCCTACGAGCAGTACTTC.

The chain combines TRBV5-1 with TRBJ1-1; 10 positions match TRBD1. Per the germline V gene, CDR1 is SGHRS and CDR2 is YFSETQ. The CDR3 runs to 15 residues. J lost 6 bases, V lost 2 bases, and 7 bases had no gene match. CDR3 nucleotides: TGCGCCAGCAGCTTTCCCGGGACAGGGGTCGCTGAAGCTTTCTTT. Amino acids: CASSFPGTGVAEAFF.

The chain employs TRBV14 and TRBJ2-7; the D is unclear. CDR3 size: 12 residues. The V gene's germline CDR1 is SGHDN and CDR2 FVKESK. The V gene lost 4 bases and the J gene lost 6 bases, with 10 bases spanning the gap. The CDR3 here is CASSRPWAEQYF. The CDR3 DNA reads TGTGCCAGCAGCCGACCTTGGGCCGAGCAGTACTTC.

The J gene is TRBJ2-1, the V gene TRBV7-8; TRBD2 matches 9 bases. The CDR3 is 16 amino acids. Germline V gives CDR1 SGHVS, CDR2 FQNEAQ. The V segment lost 5 bases and the J segment 2 bases; nucleotides outside the gene matches: 7. The CDR3 bases are TGTGCCAGCAGCATACTTAGCGGGAGAACCTACAATGAGCAGTTCTTC. As protein: CASSILSGRTYNEQFF.

The table lists this clonotype with a few counts. The V gene is TRBV5-5, the J gene TRBJ1-2, with TRBD1 matching over 8 bases. The CDR3 is made up of 14 amino acids. CDR1 and CDR2 from the germline V gene are SGHKS and YYEKEE (reference sequence). V trimming: 0 bases; J trimming: 4 bases; junction bases outside the gene matches: 2. Here the CDR3 reads CASSLGQGIYGYTF. The CDR3 coding sequence is TGTGCCAGCAGCTTGGGACAGGGGATCTATGGCTACACCTTC.

The chain uses TRBV20-1 and TRBJ2-7, with D possibly TRBD2 on 5 matching bases. The ends were cut back, 4 bases at V and 6 bases at J, with 16 bases in the middle. Germline V gene data show CDR1 as DFQATT and CDR2 as SNEGSKA (reference sequence). The CDR3 has 13 amino acids. In nucleotides, the CDR3 is TGCAGTGCTACAAACCGGGAAGTCAGCGAGCAGTACTTC. It is translated as CSATNREVSEQYF.

This chain uses TRBV9 with TRBJ2-5; D tentatively reads TRBD1 or TRBD2 (7 bases each). This CDR3 is built from 16 residues. Trimming stripped 4 bases from V and 7 bases from J, with 23 bases between. CDR1 is SGDLS and CDR2 is YYNGEE in the germline V gene. CDR3 amino acids: CASSPGGGTVKSTQYF. The CDR3 DNA sequence: TGTGCCAGCAGCCCAGGGGGAGGGACAGTTAAGTCGACCCAGTACTTC. The full variable domain, rest sourced from reference TRBV9 and TRBJ2-5, is DSGVTQTPKHLITATGQRVTLRCSPRSGDLSVYWYQQSLDQGLQFLIQYYNGEERAKGNILERFSAQQFPDLHSELNLSSLELGDSALYFCASSPGGGTVKSTQYFGPGTRLLVL.

V gene TRBV29-1 combines with J gene TRBJ2-7, with D possibly TRBD2 on 6 matching bases. This CDR3 has 16 residues. Germline V gene sequence: CDR1 SQVTM, CDR2 ANQGSEA. The V and J ends lost 1 base and 2 bases respectively, with 18 bases between them. As DNA, the CDR3 is TGCAGCGTTGAAGGCGCCCCGGGCGGGGCGACCTACGAGCAGTACTTC. This gives the protein CSVEGAPGGATYEQYF.

This clonotype was detected only a few times. V and J are TRBV3-1 and TRBJ1-1; 10 bases agree with TRBD1. V lost 2 bases, J lost 10 bases, and 7 bases stayed unmatched. Per germline, CDR1 LGHDT and CDR2 YNNKEL (reference sequence). The CDR3 runs to 14 residues. As DNA, the CDR3 is TGTGCCAGCAGCCAACCCGACAGGGGGCAATCAGCTTTCTTT. Residues: CASSQPDRGQSAFF.

This clonotype was observed a handful of times. The rearrangement links TRBV5-1 to TRBJ2-2; D remains ambiguous. Trimming took 7 bases from V and 7 from J, leaving 8 bases between them. CDR3 length equals 11 residues. In germline, CDR1 is SGHRS, CDR2 YFSETQ. The CDR3 is CASRLVGELFF. Here the CDR3 DNA reads TGCGCCAGCCGTCTGGTCGGGGAGCTGTTTTTT.

This clonotype showed up just a few times. This chain joins TRBV12-5 and TRBJ1-5; D is undetermined. This CDR3 is built from 13 residues. Germline CDR1 and CDR2: LGHNT and FRNRAP. The germline V and J ends were trimmed by 7 bases and 6 bases, with 13 bases remaining between them. CDR3 in amino acids: CASVSKVGQPQHF. The CDR3 region has the DNA TGTGCTAGTGTTTCCAAGGTGGGTCAGCCCCAGCATTTT. Full variable domain (missing parts from reference TRBV12-5 and TRBJ1-5): DARVTQTPRHKVTEMGQEVTMRCQPILGHNTVFWYRQTMMQGLELLAYFRNRAPLDDSGMPKDRFSAEMPDATLATLKIQPSEPRDSAVYFCASVSKVGQPQHFGDGTRLSIL.